This T cell receptor (beta chain) was recovered during a study of blood T cell repertoires in COVID-19. J lost 7 bases, V lost 4 bases, and 8 bases had no gene match. The CDR3 consists of 14 residues. Germline V lookup: CDR1 SQVTM, CDR2 ANQGSEA. Authors' analysis steps: By means of reference gene primer amplification, nucleated cell counts were estimated. Assay used: immunoSEQ multiplex PCR; TCRdb lists only in-frame clones, some missing. The V and J calls and clone size come from that table; D and trimming were worked out from the DNA. The repertoire includes roughly 220,000 clones, roughly 80% of them detected once, and around 7.5% sits in the top ten.

The V gene is TRBV29-1, the J gene TRBJ2-7; TRBD1 matches 12 bases. The sequenced sample was peripheral blood. The origin of this receptor is a woman older than 75 with COVID-19, enrolled during active disease. CDR3 amino acids: CSVGVRDRGQEQYF. The DNA of the CDR3 is TGCAGCGTTGGGGTCCGGGACAGGGGGCAAGAGCAGTACTTC.